A selection of T cell receptor beta chains follows, all from one sample in a study of response to subunit inactivated influenza vaccine. MiXCR was run by TCRdb on the RT-PCR reads, yielding one entry per CDR3 protein. The repertoire holds about half a million distinct CDR3 sequences, with over 9.5% as singletons. The specimen was PBMCs from blood, collected more than 35 days after vaccination. All receptors come from a man aged 50 to 60 who received an inactivated influenza vaccine. Each CDR3 is given with its conserved first and last residue. D genes are given only for firm matches. Clone size is stated in some rows and not others, as once, few, many or a class when expanded.

TRBJ1-1	TRBV28	TRBD1	few	CASRTTGGHTEAFF	TGTGCCAGCAGAACGACAGGGGGCCACACTGAAGCTTTCTTT
TRBJ2-5	TRBV25-1	.	many	CASSEYRLAKETQYF	TGTGCCAGCAGTGAATATAGGCTAGCCAAAGAGACCCAGTACTTC
TRBJ1-5	TRBV20-1	.	few	CSATSVNSNQPQHF	TGCAGTGCCACCTCGGTGAATAGCAATCAGCCCCAGCATTTT
TRBJ2-7	TRBV4-2	TRBD1	many	CASSQEQQGALFEQYF	TGTGCCAGCAGCCAAGAGCAACAGGGGGCGTTATTCGAGCAGTACTTC
TRBJ2-1	TRBV20-1	.	.	CSASTRTVEQFF	TGCAGTGCTTCGACTAGAACCGTTGAGCAGTTCTTC
TRBJ1-4	TRBV9	.	few	CASRGGGEKLFF	TGTGCCAGCAGGGGAGGCGGTGAAAAACTGTTTTTT
TRBJ2-3	TRBV5-1	.	many	CASSLGSTDTQYF	TGTGCCAGCAGCTTGGGGTCCACAGATACGCAGTATTTT
TRBJ1-6	TRBV5-1	.	.	CASSEEGISPLHF	TGCGCCAGCAGCGAAGAGGGTATTTCACCCCTCCACTTT
TRBJ1-4	TRBV29-1	.	few	CSAKDNPREKLFF	TGCAGCGCTAAGGACAACCCAAGGGAAAAACTGTTTTTT
TRBJ2-7	TRBV4-2	.	few	CASSQDLASASYEQYF	TGTGCCAGCAGCCAAGATCTGGCTAGCGCTTCCTACGAGCAGTACTTC
TRBJ2-3	TRBV20-1	TRBD1	few	CSASLRSRGITDTQYF	TGCAGTGCTAGCCTCCGAAGCAGGGGGATAACAGATACGCAGTATTTT
TRBJ2-3	TRBV11-2	.	few	CASTSGGINTDTQYF	TGTGCCAGCACTTCAGGGGGGATTAACACAGATACGCAGTATTTT
TRBJ2-7	TRBV6-2/TRBV6-3	.	few	CAISQNSYEQYF	TGTGCCATTTCGCAGAATTCCTACGAGCAGTACTTC
TRBJ1-1	TRBV5-1	.	few	CASSYTLGWGSTEAFF	TGCGCCAGCAGCTATACACTGGGTTGGGGTTCCACTGAAGCTTTCTTT
TRBJ2-7	TRBV7-2	.	few	CASSFREPNEQYF	TGTGCCAGCAGCTTCCGGGAACCCAACGAGCAGTACTTC
TRBJ1-4	TRBV29-1	.	few	CSVAAVNEKLFF	TGCAGCGTTGCGGCCGTAAATGAAAAACTGTTTTTT
TRBJ2-2	TRBV9	TRBD2	few	CASSVGLAVGELFF	TGTGCCAGCAGCGTTGGACTAGCTGTCGGGGAGCTGTTTTTT
TRBJ1-5	TRBV2	.	many	CASRTDNSNQPQHF	TGTGCCAGCAGGACGGATAATAGCAATCAGCCCCAGCATTTT
TRBJ2-1	TRBV28	TRBD2	many	CASSFIAGTKGREQFF	TGTGCCAGCAGTTTTATCGCCGGGACTAAGGGTAGGGAGCAGTTCTTC
TRBJ2-1	TRBV10-3	.	.	CAISATGLDSYNEQFF	TGTGCCATCAGTGCAACGGGACTGGACTCCTACAATGAGCAGTTCTTC
TRBJ2-1	TRBV6-2/TRBV6-3	.	many	CASTQGRVGFF	TGTGCCAGCACTCAGGGCCGCGTAGGGTTCTTC
TRBJ2-2	TRBV3-1	.	.	CASSQNQPSGELFF	TGTGCCAGCAGCCAAAATCAGCCCAGCGGGGAGCTGTTTTTT
TRBJ1-6	TRBV3-1	.	.	CASSQGLGVSSPLHF	TGTGCCAGCAGCCAAGGGTTAGGGGTCAGTTCACCCCTCCACTTT
TRBJ2-1	TRBV10-3	.	.	CAISESILRPTYNEQFF	TGTGCCATCAGTGAGTCTATCCTCCGGCCGACCTACAATGAGCAGTTCTTC
TRBJ2-1	TRBV25-1	.	.	CASSDHTGYNEQFF	TGTGCCAGCAGTGACCACACTGGCTACAATGAGCAGTTCTTC
TRBJ2-3	TRBV7-2	.	.	CASTTGTDTQYF	TGTGCCAGCACCACAGGGACAGATACGCAGTATTTT
TRBJ1-4	TRBV7-2	TRBD1	.	CASSSTGGSYEKLFF	TGTGCCAGCAGCTCCACAGGGGGCTCGTACGAAAAACTGTTTTTT
TRBJ1-2	TRBV7-9	.	.	CASSSGPGIYGYTF	TGTGCCAGCAGCTCAGGGCCAGGGATCTATGGCTACACCTTC
TRBJ2-7	TRBV6-5	.	few	CASSYPGSPFEQYF	TGTGCCAGCAGTTACCCAGGGTCGCCTTTCGAGCAGTACTTC
TRBJ2-5	TRBV20-1	TRBD1	.	CSARTGGWSETQYF	TGCAGTGCACGGACAGGGGGCTGGTCGGAGACCCAGTACTTC
TRBJ2-7	TRBV2	.	.	CASSEPGRSTYEQYF	TGTGCCAGCAGTGAGCCGGGGCGGTCTACCTACGAGCAGTACTTC
TRBJ1-4	TRBV7-2	.	.	CASSLGQREKLFF	TGTGCCAGCAGCTTAGGCCAGCGTGAAAAACTGTTTTTT
TRBJ1-1	TRBV5-1	TRBD1	few	CASTPTGAENTEAFF	TGCGCCAGCACCCCGACAGGGGCGGAGAACACTGAAGCTTTCTTT
TRBJ2-1	TRBV20-1	TRBD1	few	CSARDHRGRLDEQFF	TGCAGTGCTAGAGACCACAGGGGGCGATTGGACGAGCAGTTCTTC
TRBJ2-2	TRBV29-1	TRBD1	.	CSVEKWTGANTGELFF	TGCAGCGTTGAGAAGTGGACAGGGGCCAACACCGGGGAGCTGTTTTTT
TRBJ2-3	TRBV12-3/TRBV12-4	TRBD2	many	CASSGTSDTDTQYF	TGTGCCAGCAGTGGGACTAGCGACACAGATACGCAGTATTTT
TRBJ2-2	TRBV11-3	TRBD1	few	CASSARQGTSGELFF	TGTGCCAGCAGCGCAAGACAGGGGACGTCCGGGGAGCTGTTTTTT
TRBJ2-2	TRBV5-4	.	.	CASSSDRREPGELFF	TGTGCCAGCAGCTCAGATAGGAGGGAACCCGGGGAGCTGTTTTTT
TRBJ2-1	TRBV25-1	TRBD2	.	CASSTLDFSGLPAYNEQFF	TGTGCCAGCAGCACACTCGACTTTAGCGGGTTACCCGCCTACAATGAGCAGTTCTTC
TRBJ2-1	TRBV4-3	TRBD2	many	CASSQGGAGNEQFF	TGCGCCAGCAGCCAAGGCGGAGCGGGGAATGAGCAGTTCTTC
TRBJ2-7	TRBV6-1	.	few	CASSEALGTPRYEQYF	TGTGCCAGCAGTGAAGCGCTAGGGACACCCCGCTACGAGCAGTACTTC
TRBJ2-5	TRBV7-9	.	few	CASSRDGGLRETQYF	TGTGCCAGCAGCCGGGACGGGGGGCTGAGAGAGACCCAGTACTTC
TRBJ2-5	TRBV18	.	.	CASSPRGTSQETQYF	TGTGCCAGCTCACCCAGGGGCACCTCCCAAGAGACCCAGTACTTC
TRBJ2-2	TRBV12-3/TRBV12-4	.	.	CASSSGRYGELFF	TGTGCCAGCAGCTCTGGACGGTACGGGGAGCTGTTTTTT
TRBJ1-1	TRBV12-3/TRBV12-4	TRBD1	many	CASSELTGLGTEAFF	TGTGCCAGCAGTGAACTGACAGGGTTGGGGACTGAAGCTTTCTTT
TRBJ2-1	TRBV7-9	.	.	CASSPTGQPNEQFF	TGTGCCAGCAGCCCGACGGGCCAGCCCAATGAGCAGTTCTTC
TRBJ2-1	TRBV25-1	TRBD2	.	CASSESYQRGGRYNEQFF	TGTGCCAGCAGTGAATCCTATCAGCGGGGGGGCCGATACAATGAGCAGTTCTTC
TRBJ2-1	TRBV5-1	.	.	CASSFSNSEIYNEQFF	TGCGCCAGCAGCTTTTCAAATAGCGAGATATACAATGAGCAGTTCTTC
TRBJ2-2	TRBV19	.	few	CASRRGGELFF	TGTGCCAGTAGACGGGGCGGGGAGCTGTTTTTT
TRBJ2-5	TRBV20-1	.	few	CSAISPATANQETQYF	TGCAGTGCTATCAGCCCAGCGACAGCCAACCAAGAGACCCAGTACTTC
TRBJ2-5	TRBV12-3/TRBV12-4	TRBD2	.	CASSLFGLVETQYF	TGTGCCAGCAGTTTATTCGGACTAGTTGAGACCCAGTACTTC
TRBJ2-5	TRBV18	.	few	CASSPLRVETQYF	TGTGCCAGCTCACCATTAAGGGTAGAGACCCAGTACTTC